The rows below give T cell receptor beta chains drawn from one sample of a study of blood T cell repertoires in COVID-19. The protocol was immunoSEQ multiplex PCR, while the TCRdb copy is restricted to in-frame clones and leaves out a portion. Among 67,000 or so clones listed, approximately 83% were seen once. Source material: peripheral blood. Receptors originate from a man between 65 and 79 years old with acute or convalescent COVID-19. CDR3s include the opening cysteine and the closing phenylalanine or tryptophan. D genes are given only for firm matches. The size field is filled for only some rows; it gives once, few, many or a size class.

clone size | D gene | J gene | V gene | CDR3 DNA | CDR3 protein
- | TRBD2 | TRBJ2-7 | TRBV2 | TGTGCCAGCATACCCCCGGGACTAGCGGGATCCGAGCAGTACTTC | CASIPPGLAGSEQYF
- | - | TRBJ1-1 | TRBV6-4 | TGTGCCAGCAGTGAGCTGGCAGGGGTGAACACTGAAGCTTTCTTT | CASSELAGVNTEAFF
- | TRBD1 | TRBJ2-5 | TRBV9 | TGTGCCAGCAGCGTACAACAGGGGTGGCAAGAGACCCAGTACTTC | CASSVQQGWQETQYF
- | TRBD1 | TRBJ2-7 | TRBV10-3 | TGTGCCATCAGTGATGGAGGGACAGGCTCCTTCGAGCAGTACTTC | CAISDGGTGSFEQYF
few | - | TRBJ2-2 | TRBV11-2 | TGTGCCAGCAGCCGCCGGGGAGCGGATGCCGGGGAGCTGTTTTTT | CASSRRGADAGELFF
- | TRBD1 | TRBJ2-7 | TRBV2 | TGTGCCAGCAGTGACCGACAGGGGCCCTACGAGCAGTACTTC | CASSDRQGPYEQYF
- | - | TRBJ2-7 | TRBV10-2 | TGCGCCAGCAGTGAGTCGTTAAGGGGCGAGCAGTACTTC | CASSESLRGEQYF
- | TRBD2 | TRBJ2-1 | TRBV27 | TGTGCCAGCAGAGCCGGGACTAGCCCCTACAATGAGCAGTTCTTC | CASRAGTSPYNEQFF
- | TRBD2 | TRBJ2-5 | TRBV7-7 | TGTGCCAGCAGCGAGGGACTAGTTCAAGAGACCCAGTACTTC | CASSEGLVQETQYF
once | TRBD2 | TRBJ2-2 | TRBV28 | TGTGCCAGCAGTTTATCCGGGACTAGCGGGACAGTCACCGGGGAGCTGTTTTTT | CASSLSGTSGTVTGELFF
- | - | TRBJ1-1 | TRBV19 | TGTGCCAGTAGTCCTCTACGGAGAGTGAACACTGAAGCTTTCTTT | CASSPLRRVNTEAFF
- | - | TRBJ2-1 | TRBV27 | TGTGCCAGCAGTTTATACAGGGACTCCTACAATGAGCAGTTCTTC | CASSLYRDSYNEQFF
- | TRBD1 | TRBJ1-3 | TRBV2 | TGTGCCAGCAGCTCGGACAGGGGGGATGGAAACACCATATATTTT | CASSSDRGDGNTIYF
- | - | TRBJ1-1 | TRBV2 | TGTGCCAGTACGACAAGGAACACTGAAGCTTTCTTT | CASTTRNTEAFF
- | - | TRBJ2-5 | TRBV11-2 | TGTGCCAGCAGCCCGGTGGGGGCGCGGGAGACCCAGTACTTC | CASSPVGARETQYF
- | TRBD1 | TRBJ1-2 | TRBV5-1 | TGCGCCAGCAGCTTGTCTGGACAGGGGGCTTCTAACTATGGCTACACCTTC | CASSLSGQGASNYGYTF
- | TRBD1 | TRBJ2-7 | TRBV3-1/TRBV3-2 | TGTGCCAGCAGCCAAGGACAGGGGGACTACGAGCAGTACTTC | CASSQGQGDYEQYF
- | - | TRBJ2-7 | TRBV25-1 | TGTGCCAGCAGTGACACTGTCGCACAGGGCGCTAGGGGGTACGAGCAGTACTTC | CASSDTVAQGARGYEQYF
- | TRBD1 | TRBJ1-3 | TRBV5-1 | TGCGCCAGCAGCCCCCAAGGACAGGGTGGAAACACCATATATTTT | CASSPQGQGGNTIYF
- | - | TRBJ1-2 | TRBV12-3/TRBV12-4 | TGTGCCAGCAGTTTAGGAGCTAACTATGGCTACACCTTC | CASSLGANYGYTF
- | - | TRBJ1-2 | TRBV5-4 | TGTGCCAGCACCTTCAAAGGGGCCCTGGACTACACCTTC | CASTFKGALDYTF
- | TRBD2 | TRBJ2-3 | TRBV5-4 | TGTGCCAGCAGCTTGGCTGCGGGAGTAACAGATACGCAGTATTTT | CASSLAAGVTDTQYF
- | - | TRBJ1-1 | TRBV24-1 | TGTGCCACCAGTGAGAACCTCGGGGGTGAAGCTTTCTTT | CATSENLGGEAFF
- | - | TRBJ2-6 | TRBV11-3 | TGTGCCAGCAGCTTAGCTTTCGGGAGCGGGGCCAACGTCCTGACTTTC | CASSLAFGSGANVLTF
- | - | TRBJ1-3 | TRBV6-6 | TGTGCCAGCAGTTACTCGGCGACAACCTCTGGAAACACCATATATTTT | CASSYSATTSGNTIYF
- | TRBD1 | TRBJ1-2 | TRBV14 | TGTGCCAGCAGCCTAGCGGGACAGCGCTATGGCTACACCTTC | CASSLAGQRYGYTF
- | - | TRBJ1-5 | TRBV30 | TGTGCCTGGAGCCCCGGAGGTGCTGCAGGTCAGCCCCAGCATTTT | CAWSPGGAAGQPQHF
- | TRBD1 | TRBJ2-7 | TRBV4-1 | TGCGCCAGCAGCCAAGATCTGGAGTTAGGGACAGGGGTTTACGAGCAGTACTTC | CASSQDLELGTGVYEQYF
- | - | TRBJ2-2 | TRBV30 | TGTGCCTGGCTGGTGGACGGGAGACTCACCGGGGAGCTGTTTTTT | CAWLVDGRLTGELFF
- | TRBD1 | TRBJ2-7 | TRBV5-1 | TGCGCCAGCGGTCCGGGACAGGGCTCCTACGAGCAGTACTTC | CASGPGQGSYEQYF
- | TRBD1 | TRBJ2-7 | TRBV6-1 | TGTGCCAGCAGTGAATGGGACAGGGACACCTACGAGCAGTACTTC | CASSEWDRDTYEQYF
- | TRBD2 | TRBJ2-5 | TRBV14 | TGTGCCAGCAGCCGCCCACTCCTAGCGGGAGGACGAGAGACCCAGTACTTC | CASSRPLLAGGRETQYF
- | TRBD1 | TRBJ2-4 | TRBV5-1 | TGCGCCAGCAGCTCCGGGGACAGGATAGCCAAAAACATTCAGTACTTC | CASSSGDRIAKNIQYF
once | TRBD1 | TRBJ1-2 | TRBV24-1 | TGTGCCACCAGTGAATCAGGGGGCGCCGGCTATGGCTACACCTTC | CATSESGGAGYGYTF
- | - | TRBJ2-6 | TRBV18 | TGTGCCAGCTCAACGAAAACAGGGTCCCCTGGGGCCAACGTCCTGACTTTC | CASSTKTGSPGANVLTF
- | TRBD2 | TRBJ2-3 | TRBV30 | TGTGCCTGGAGTGTAAGATTGGAGCGGGAAGCGCAGTATTTT | CAWSVRLEREAQYF
once | TRBD1 | TRBJ1-1 | TRBV9 | TGTGCCAGCAGCGACGGACAGGGAACTGAAGCTTTCTTT | CASSDGQGTEAFF